This TCR beta chain was sequenced in a study of blood T cell repertoires in COVID-19. CDR3 size: 16 residues. CDR1 is KGHDR, CDR2 SFDVKD, per germline. Trimming left V 7 bases short and J 2 bases short, with 20 bases between. The data were produced by immunoSEQ multiplex PCR, yet TCRdb's version contains in-frame clones alone and is incomplete. The sample includes about 480,000 clones, roughly 88% of them seen just once. The chain carries TRBV24-1 and TRBJ2-7; no clear D gene. The receptor's source is a woman in her 50s with COVID-19, enrolled during active disease. Sequences were obtained from peripheral blood. The DNA for the CDR3 is TGTGCCACCAGCCCCCCCCAAGGCAGGTTAGCCTACGAGCAGTACTTC. Residues: CATSPPQGRLAYEQYF.